Below, 27 T cell receptor beta chains from the same sample are listed, as sequenced in a study of blood T cell repertoires in COVID-19. Method: immunoSEQ multiplex PCR; TCRdb's copy keeps in-frame clones and lacks some. The repertoire has some 45,000 clones, 83% of them found once; the top ten carry roughly 8.2%. Sequences were obtained from peripheral blood. The source is a man older than 75 in a cohort sampled during active COVID-19.

The chain is built from TRBV3-1 (or the pseudogene TRBV3-2) and TRBJ2-7, with TRBD1 matching over 8 bases. The germline gives CDR1 LGHDT, CDR2 YNNKEL (reference sequence). The length of the CDR3 is 13 residues. V lost 6 bases to trimming and J lost 5 bases; unmatched junction nucleotides: 6. This chain's CDR3 is CASRPDRGHEQYF. The CDR3, as DNA: TGTGCCAGCAGACCCGACAGGGGACACGAGCAGTACTTC.

This clone occurred once. The chain uses TRBV18 and TRBJ2-5; TRBD1 matches 10 bases. Germline V CDR1 and CDR2: KGHSH, LQKENI. CDR3 length equals 17 residues. V was clipped by 2 bases and J by 6 bases; unmatched bases: 12. The CDR3 DNA follows: TGTGCCAGCTCACCATATGACGGGACAGGGGAATTGAAGACCCAGTACTTC. Its translation: CASSPYDGTGELKTQYF.

The chain recombines TRBV6-5 with TRBJ1-5; 10 positions match TRBD1. The CDR3 spans 15 residues. Germline lookup yields CDR1 MNHEY and CDR2 SVGAGI. V lost 6 bases, J lost 5 bases, and 7 bases stayed unmatched. The CDR3 nucleotides read TGTGCCAGCAGACCGGACAGGGGGATGGATCAGCCCCAGCATTTT. This sequence encodes CASRPDRGMDQPQHF.

The V gene is TRBV6-2 or TRBV6-3, the J gene TRBJ2-1; a possible D gene is TRBD2 (6 bases). Between the trimmed V and J ends, which lost 0 bases and 10 bases, there was a span of 13 bases. CDR1 is MNHEY and CDR2 is SVGEGT in the germline V gene. The CDR3 totals 14 residues. The CDR3 coding sequence is TGTGCCAGCAGTTACTCCGTCCGGGAGAGAGAGCAGTTCTTC. Translated, it gives CASSYSVREREQFF.

This chain uses TRBV7-2 with TRBJ2-1; 10 bases are a match to TRBD2. In germline, CDR1 is SGHTA, CDR2 FQGNSA. The CDR3 totals 16 residues. The V gene end was trimmed by 5 bases and the J gene end by 0 bases; junction bases not matched to a gene: 4. This CDR3 is CASSGLAGASYNEQFF. Here the CDR3 DNA reads TGTGCCAGCAGCGGGCTAGCGGGGGCCTCCTACAATGAGCAGTTCTTC.

In DNA, the CDR3 is TGTGCCAGCAGCTTAGCCTCCCCTAGGGGGGAGCAGTACTTC. Protein sequence: CASSLASPRGEQYF. The rearrangement joins TRBV7-9 to TRBJ2-7; tentatively, D is TRBD1 (6 bases). There are 14 residues in the CDR3. Germline lookup yields CDR1 SEHNR and CDR2 FQNEAQ (reference sequence). Trimming pared 0 bases from V and 7 bases from J, leaving 13 bases between.

The chain combines TRBV10-3 with TRBJ2-5; D is undetermined. V lost 4 bases, J lost 5 bases, and 2 bases lay in between. The length of the CDR3 is 10 residues. Germline V lookup: CDR1 ENHRY, CDR2 SYGVKD. CDR3 in DNA: TGTGCCATCAGTGCGGAGACCCAGTACTTC. Translated: CAISAETQYF.

The chain joins TRBV7-9 to TRBJ1-4; 7 nucleotides line up with TRBD1. This CDR3 comprises 14 residues. Looked up from germline, CDR1 is SEHNR and CDR2 is FQNEAQ (reference sequence). J lost 4 bases, V lost 3 bases, and 2 bases had no gene match. Written as DNA, the CDR3 is TGTGCCAGCAGCTTGGGACAGAGTAATGAAAAACTGTTTTTT. It codes for CASSLGQSNEKLFF.

The V and J genes are TRBV6-5 and TRBJ1-2; D is undetermined. CDR3 length: 12 amino acids. Trimming removed 7 bases from V and 1 base from J, with 7 bases in between. Germline CDR1 reads MNHEY; CDR2 reads SVGAGI. CDR3 bases: TGTGCCAGCACGGGGTATAACTATGGCTACACCTTC. This translates into CASTGYNYGYTF.

This clone appeared a few times. The chain links TRBV20-1 to TRBJ2-7, with TRBD2 identical over 7 bases. The CDR3 totals 14 residues. The V and J ends lost 3 bases and 2 bases, in that order; junction bases with no gene match: 7. CDR1 is DFQATT and CDR2 is SNEGSKA in the germline V gene (reference sequence). CDR3 protein: CSASRPGGTYEQYF. The CDR3 nucleotides read TGCAGTGCTAGTCGTCCGGGAGGAACCTACGAGCAGTACTTC.

J is TRBJ1-1 and V is TRBV3-1 (or the pseudogene TRBV3-2), with TRBD1 matching 7 bases. The CDR3 is 15 residues long. Germline CDR1 LGHDT, CDR2 YNNKEL (reference sequence). V shed 0 bases, J shed 11 bases, and the junction held 12 bases outside the gene matches. CDR3 residues: CASSQEDLTTGRAFF. DNA for the CDR3: TGTGCCAGCAGCCAAGAAGATCTCACGACAGGGCGGGCTTTCTTT.

The V gene is TRBV6-6, the J gene TRBJ2-7, with D perhaps matching TRBD1 (6 bases). The CDR3 totals 12 residues. Germline V lookup: CDR1 MNHNY, CDR2 SVGAGI (reference sequence). The ends were cut back, 2 bases at V and 10 bases at J, with 12 bases in the middle. The CDR3 DNA reads TGTGCCAGCAGTTACAACAGGGAACCCCAGTACTTC. Encoded protein: CASSYNREPQYF.

V and J are TRBV7-2 and TRBJ2-3; the D gene is possibly TRBD1 (7 bases). V was cut by 6 bases and J by 0 bases, with 16 bases left in between. CDR1 and CDR2 from the germline V gene are SGHTA and FQGNSA. The CDR3 totals 16 residues. CDR3 region: CASRPQGGLSTDTQYF. The CDR3 DNA sequence: TGTGCCAGCAGGCCTCAGGGGGGTTTGAGCACAGATACGCAGTATTTT.

V is TRBV11-2 and J is TRBJ2-2, with D maybe TRBD1 (6 bases). Deletions cut 5 bases from V and 1 base from J, with 14 bases between. Germline CDR1 reads SGHAT; CDR2 reads FQNNGV. CDR3 length: 16 amino acids. In nucleotides, the CDR3 is TGTGCCAGCAGCCCATTCCCGGGACAGAACACCGGGGAGCTGTTTTTT. It codes for CASSPFPGQNTGELFF.

The gene calls are TRBV10-2 and TRBJ2-6; TRBD1 is a possible D gene (7 bases). V was pared by 8 bases and J by 1 base, with 15 bases between. The CDR3 is made up of 16 amino acids. Germline V gene data show CDR1 as WSHSY and CDR2 as SAAADI. CDR3 protein: CASRYQGGSGANVLTF. The CDR3 bases are TGCGCCAGCCGCTATCAGGGGGGATCTGGGGCCAACGTCCTGACTTTC.

This chain connects TRBV28 to TRBJ2-6; D ambiguous. The CDR3 is 14 amino acids. Germline assignment: CDR1 MDHEN and CDR2 SYDVKM. Between the trimmed V and J ends, which lost 6 bases and 0 bases, there was a span of 6 bases. CDR3 region: CASSRVSGANVLTF. In nucleotides, the CDR3 is TGTGCCAGCAGCCGAGTCTCTGGGGCCAACGTCCTGACTTTC.

The chain carries TRBV11-2 and TRBJ2-5; the D is unclear. V was pared by 0 bases and J by 3 bases, with 8 bases between. This CDR3 comprises 14 residues. CDR1 is SGHAT, CDR2 FQNNGV, per germline. CDR3: CASSLEYREETQYF. The CDR3 bases are TGTGCCAGCAGCTTAGAATACCGAGAAGAGACCCAGTACTTC.

The chain couples TRBV4-3 to TRBJ2-1, with D perhaps TRBD2 (6 bases). Trimming removed 2 bases from V and 4 bases from J, with 12 bases in between. This CDR3 contains 15 residues. Germline CDR1 is LGHNA and CDR2 is YSLEER. CDR3 DNA: TGCGCCAGCAGCCAACGGAGCGGGCCTTACAATGAGCAGTTCTTC. Its protein product is CASSQRSGPYNEQFF.

The rearrangement uses TRBV28 and TRBJ2-7, with TRBD2 matching 7 bases. Germline CDR1 reads MDHEN; CDR2 reads SYDVKM. The CDR3 covers 14 residues. Trimming cost V 4 bases and J 2 bases; bases outside gene matches: 5. The CDR3 bases are TGTGCCAGCAGTTACCCGGGACTAACCTACGAGCAGTACTTC. Amino acids: CASSYPGLTYEQYF.

The chain combines TRBV6-5 with TRBJ1-6; TRBD1 agrees at 7 bases. The CDR3 loop spans 14 amino acids. J was trimmed by 6 bases and V by 6 bases; bases with no gene match: 5. Germline V gene sequence: CDR1 MNHEY, CDR2 SVGAGI. The DNA for the CDR3 is TGTGCCAGCAGCCGCCAGGGGGGTAATTCACCCCTCCACTTT. Protein product: CASSRQGGNSPLHF.

V is TRBV9 and J is TRBJ1-6; 9 bases match TRBD1. The CDR3 has 15 amino acids. Germline assignment: CDR1 SGDLS and CDR2 YYNGEE. The junction had 6 bases not matched to a gene; V was cut back by 4 bases and J by 7 bases. The CDR3 loop reads CASSYDGQGNSPLHF. Here the CDR3 DNA reads TGTGCCAGCAGCTACGATGGACAGGGGAATTCACCCCTCCACTTT.

The chain employs TRBV12-3 or TRBV12-4 and TRBJ1-2; TRBD1 might be the D (5 bases). V gave up 5 bases and J gave up 8 bases, with 15 bases separating them. The CDR3 has 13 residues. The CDR3: CASSPTGEGGYTF. In DNA, the CDR3 is TGTGCCAGCAGTCCGACGGGGGAAGGGGGCTACACCTTC.

J is TRBJ2-1 and V is TRBV24-1; TRBD2 matches 10 bases. In germline, CDR1 is KGHDR, CDR2 SFDVKD. V trimming: 4 bases; J trimming: 2 bases; junction bases outside the gene matches: 1. This CDR3 has 15 amino acids. CDR3 DNA sequence: TGTGCCACCAGTGAGAGCGGGGGGGCCTACAATGAGCAGTTCTTC. Protein product: CATSESGGAYNEQFF.

This clone was counted once. This chain links TRBV6-2 or TRBV6-3 with TRBJ2-5; 9 positions match TRBD2. This CDR3 has 15 residues. V trimming: 3 bases; J trimming: 4 bases; junction bases outside the gene matches: 6. Germline V gene lookup returns CDR1 MNHEY and CDR2 SVGEGT. The CDR3 DNA reads TGTGCCAGCAGTTATAACGAACTAGCGGGAGAGACCCAGTACTTC. This gives the protein CASSYNELAGETQYF.

The chain couples TRBV7-3 to TRBJ2-7, with 8 bases fitting TRBD1. After removal of 5 bases from V and 1 base from J, the junction contained 10 bases not matched to a gene. Germline V gene lookup returns CDR1 SGHTA and CDR2 FQGTGA. CDR3 length: 16 amino acids. CDR3 sequence reads: CASSLRHGQGSYEQYF. In DNA, the CDR3 is TGTGCCAGCAGCCTACGGCACGGACAGGGATCCTACGAGCAGTACTTC. Full variable domain (rest looked up from reference TRBV7-3 and TRBJ2-7): GAGVSQTPSNKVTEKGKYVELRCDPISGHTALYWYRQSLGQGPEFLIYFQGTGAADDSGLPNDRFFAVRPEGSVSTLKIQRTERGDSAVYLCASSLRHGQGSYEQYFGPGTRLTVT.

The chain combines TRBV20-1 with TRBJ1-2; the D is unclear. The length of the CDR3 is 11 residues. CDR1 DFQATT and CDR2 SNEGSKA come from the germline V gene (reference sequence). Trimming left V 3 bases short and J 5 bases short, with 7 bases between. In DNA, the CDR3 is TGCAGTGCTAGCGACTTTTATGGCTACACCTTC. It specifies CSASDFYGYTF.

The chain uses TRBV27 and TRBJ1-6; a weak D match, TRBD1 (6 bases). The V gene's germline CDR1 is MNHEY and CDR2 SMNVEV (reference sequence). The V and J ends lost 7 bases and 9 bases respectively, with 13 bases between them. CDR3 size: 13 residues. The CDR3 spells CASNRRGSSPLHF. The CDR3 nucleotides are TGTGCCAGCAACCGCAGGGGAAGTTCACCCCTCCACTTT.